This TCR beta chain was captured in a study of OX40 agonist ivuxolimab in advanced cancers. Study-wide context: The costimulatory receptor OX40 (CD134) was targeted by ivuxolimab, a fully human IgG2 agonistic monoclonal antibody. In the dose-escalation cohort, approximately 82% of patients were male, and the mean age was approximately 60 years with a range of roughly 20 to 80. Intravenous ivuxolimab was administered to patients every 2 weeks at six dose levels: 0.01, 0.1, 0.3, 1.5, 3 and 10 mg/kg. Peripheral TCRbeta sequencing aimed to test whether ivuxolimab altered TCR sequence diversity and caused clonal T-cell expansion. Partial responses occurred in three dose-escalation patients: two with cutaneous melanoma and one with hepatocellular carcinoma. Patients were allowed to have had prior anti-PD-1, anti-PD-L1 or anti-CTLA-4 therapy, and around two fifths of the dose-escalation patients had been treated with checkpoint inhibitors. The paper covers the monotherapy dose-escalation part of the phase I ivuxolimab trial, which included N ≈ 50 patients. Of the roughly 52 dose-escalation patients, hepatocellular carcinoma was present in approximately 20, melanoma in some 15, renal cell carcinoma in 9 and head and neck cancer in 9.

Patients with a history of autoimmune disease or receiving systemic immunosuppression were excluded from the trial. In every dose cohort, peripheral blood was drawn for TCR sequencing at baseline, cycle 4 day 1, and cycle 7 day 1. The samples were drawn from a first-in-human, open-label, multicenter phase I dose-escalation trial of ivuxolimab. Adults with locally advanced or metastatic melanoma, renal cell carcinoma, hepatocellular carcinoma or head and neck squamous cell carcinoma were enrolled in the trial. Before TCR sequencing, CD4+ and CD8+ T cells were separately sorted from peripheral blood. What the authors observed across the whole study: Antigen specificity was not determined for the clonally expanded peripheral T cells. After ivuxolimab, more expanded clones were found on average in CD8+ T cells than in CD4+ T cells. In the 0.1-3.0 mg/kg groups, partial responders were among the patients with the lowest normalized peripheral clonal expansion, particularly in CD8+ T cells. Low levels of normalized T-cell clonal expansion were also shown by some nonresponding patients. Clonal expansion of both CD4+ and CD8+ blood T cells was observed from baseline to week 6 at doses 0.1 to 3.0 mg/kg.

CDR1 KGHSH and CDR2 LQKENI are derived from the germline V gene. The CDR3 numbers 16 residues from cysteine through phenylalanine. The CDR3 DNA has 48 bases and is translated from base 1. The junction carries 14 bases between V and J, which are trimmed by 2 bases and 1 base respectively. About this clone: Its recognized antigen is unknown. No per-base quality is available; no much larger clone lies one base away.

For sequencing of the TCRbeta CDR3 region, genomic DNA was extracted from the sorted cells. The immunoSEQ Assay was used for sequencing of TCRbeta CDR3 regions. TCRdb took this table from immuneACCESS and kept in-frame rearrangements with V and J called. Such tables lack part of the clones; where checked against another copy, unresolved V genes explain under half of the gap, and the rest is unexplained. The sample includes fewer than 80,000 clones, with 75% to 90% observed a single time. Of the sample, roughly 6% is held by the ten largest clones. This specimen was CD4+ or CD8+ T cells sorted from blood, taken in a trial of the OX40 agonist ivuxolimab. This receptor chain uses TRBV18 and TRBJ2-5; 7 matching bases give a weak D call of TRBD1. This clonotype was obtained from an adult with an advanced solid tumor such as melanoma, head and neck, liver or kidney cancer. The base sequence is TGTGCCAGCTCACCAAAGCCAGGGGGGCCCCAAGAGACCCAGTACTTC. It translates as CASSPKPGGPQETQYF.